This T cell receptor beta chain was recorded in a study of control samples from healthy donors and cancer patients. Trimming cost V 2 bases and J 0 bases, with 8 bases left between them. This CDR3 comprises 15 residues. Germline V gives CDR1 LNHDA, CDR2 SQIVND (reference sequence). TCRdb's copy holds only in-frame clones and misses some; the assay was immunoSEQ multiplex PCR. The data contain about 120,000 clones, approximately 93% of them singletons. Sequencing was performed on blood. The clonotype was recovered from a woman aged 18-29 years in good health. The genes are TRBV19 and TRBJ2-1; D gene ambiguous. In DNA form, the CDR3 reads TGTGCCAGTAGTATACCCACTCGCTCCTACAATGAGCAGTTCTTC. It translates to CASSIPTRSYNEQFF.